This TCR beta chain was recovered during a study of brain T cells in children with intractable seizures. The assay was immunoSEQ multiplex PCR, and TCRdb's table has in-frame clones only and misses some. The table shows roughly 69,000 clones, with around 96% occurring only once. Only cases whose brain tissue showed the highest T cell transcript signatures were sequenced. At least one anti-epileptic drug was given before surgery. V gave up 2 bases and J gave up 5 bases; unmatched junction bases: 7. The CDR3 has 16 residues. Looked up from germline, CDR1 is MNHEY and CDR2 is SVGAGI. The TCR originated in a boy under three years old with focal cortical dysplasia and intractable seizures. The material sequenced was peripheral blood, taken at surgery. This chain uses TRBV6-5 with TRBJ2-1; 9 bases fit TRBD2. In nucleotides, the CDR3 is TGTGCCAGCAGTTACCGAAGCGGGGGGACAGACAATGAGCAGTTCTTC. This sequence encodes CASSYRSGGTDNEQFF.